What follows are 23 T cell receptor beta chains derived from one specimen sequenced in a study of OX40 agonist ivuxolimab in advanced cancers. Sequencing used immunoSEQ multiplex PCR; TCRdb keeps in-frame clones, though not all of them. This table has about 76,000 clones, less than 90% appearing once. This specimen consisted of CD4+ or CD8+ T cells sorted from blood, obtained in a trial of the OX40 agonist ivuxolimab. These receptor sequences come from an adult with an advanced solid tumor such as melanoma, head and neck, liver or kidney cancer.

CDR3 protein: CASSMEQGWVETQYF. The DNA of the CDR3 is TGTGCCAGCAGTATGGAACAGGGTTGGGTGGAGACCCAGTACTTC. V and J are TRBV6-5 and TRBJ2-5, with D perhaps TRBD1 (6 bases). V lost 5 bases, J lost 5 bases, and 18 bases lay in between. The CDR3 has 15 amino acids. Germline assignment: CDR1 MNHEY and CDR2 SVGAGI.

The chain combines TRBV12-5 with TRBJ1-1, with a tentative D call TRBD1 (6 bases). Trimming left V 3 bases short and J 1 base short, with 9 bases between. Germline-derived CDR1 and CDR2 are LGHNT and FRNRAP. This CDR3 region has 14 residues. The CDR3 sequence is CASGLQGGNTEAFF. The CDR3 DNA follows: TGTGCTAGTGGTTTACAGGGCGGGAACACTGAAGCTTTCTTT.

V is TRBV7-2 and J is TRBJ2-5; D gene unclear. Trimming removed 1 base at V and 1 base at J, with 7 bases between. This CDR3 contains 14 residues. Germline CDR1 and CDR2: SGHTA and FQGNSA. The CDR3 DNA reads TGTGCCAGCAGCTTAGTGCAGTTCCAAGAGACCCAGTACTTC. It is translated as CASSLVQFQETQYF.

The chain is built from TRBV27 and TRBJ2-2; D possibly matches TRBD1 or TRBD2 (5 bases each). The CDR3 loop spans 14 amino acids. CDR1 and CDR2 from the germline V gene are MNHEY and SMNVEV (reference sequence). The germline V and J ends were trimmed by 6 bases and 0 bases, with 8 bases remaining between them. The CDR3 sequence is CASSGTANTGELFF. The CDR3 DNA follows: TGTGCCAGCAGCGGGACGGCGAACACCGGGGAGCTGTTTTTT.

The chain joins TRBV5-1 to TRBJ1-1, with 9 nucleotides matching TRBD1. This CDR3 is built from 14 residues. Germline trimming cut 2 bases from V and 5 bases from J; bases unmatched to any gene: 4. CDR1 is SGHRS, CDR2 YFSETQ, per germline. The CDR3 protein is CASSLRQGGTEAFF. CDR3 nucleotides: TGCGCCAGCAGCTTAAGACAGGGGGGGACTGAAGCTTTCTTT.

CDR3 DNA: TGTGCCAGCAGCCAAGGTGTACTAGCTTTCTTT. Encoded protein: CASSQGVLAFF. The chain employs TRBV14 and TRBJ1-1, with unresolved D. V was trimmed by 1 base and J by 10 bases, leaving 7 bases between them. CDR3 size: 11 residues. Per germline, CDR1 SGHDN and CDR2 FVKESK.

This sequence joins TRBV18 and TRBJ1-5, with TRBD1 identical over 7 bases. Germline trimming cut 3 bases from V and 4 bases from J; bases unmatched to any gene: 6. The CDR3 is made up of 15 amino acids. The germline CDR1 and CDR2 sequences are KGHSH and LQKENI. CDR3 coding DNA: TGTGCCAGCTCACCCCTGACAGGGCCGAATCAGCCCCAGCATTTT. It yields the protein CASSPLTGPNQPQHF.

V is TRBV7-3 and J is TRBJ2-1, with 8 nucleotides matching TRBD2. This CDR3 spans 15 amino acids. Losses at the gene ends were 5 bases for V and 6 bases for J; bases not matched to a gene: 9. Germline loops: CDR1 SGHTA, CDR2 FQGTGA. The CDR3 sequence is CASSPGAGGPNEQFF. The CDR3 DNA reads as TGTGCCAGCAGCCCAGGGGCGGGAGGACCCAATGAGCAGTTCTTC.

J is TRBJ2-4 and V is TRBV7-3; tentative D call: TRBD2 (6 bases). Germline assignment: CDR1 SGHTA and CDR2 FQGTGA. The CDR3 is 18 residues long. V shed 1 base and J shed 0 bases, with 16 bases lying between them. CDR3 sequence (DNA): TGTGCCAGCAGCTTAAGCGGGGAGCTTGGAGGAGCCAAAAACATTCAGTACTTC. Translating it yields CASSLSGELGGAKNIQYF.

The CDR3, as DNA: TGTGCCAGCAGTGCCCCCGGGACTAACAATGAGCAGTTCTTC. It translates to CASSAPGTNNEQFF. The chain combines TRBV27 with TRBJ2-1, with 7 positions matching TRBD2. V lost 5 bases and J lost 5; bases outside the gene matches: 6. CDR1 and CDR2 from the germline V gene are MNHEY and SMNVEV (reference sequence). The CDR3 has 14 amino acids.

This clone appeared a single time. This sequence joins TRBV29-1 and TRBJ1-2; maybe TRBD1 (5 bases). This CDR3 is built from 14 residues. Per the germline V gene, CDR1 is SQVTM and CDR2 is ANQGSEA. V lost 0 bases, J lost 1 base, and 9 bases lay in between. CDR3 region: CSVEDWGVNYGYTF. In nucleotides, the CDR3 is TGCAGCGTTGAAGATTGGGGGGTTAACTATGGCTACACCTTC.

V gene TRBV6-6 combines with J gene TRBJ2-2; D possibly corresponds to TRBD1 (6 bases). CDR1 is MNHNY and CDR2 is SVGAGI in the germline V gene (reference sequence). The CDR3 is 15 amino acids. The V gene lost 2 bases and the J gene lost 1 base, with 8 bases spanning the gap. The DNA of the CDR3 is TGTGCCAGCAGTTACCCGGGACAGAACACCGGGGAGCTGTTTTTT. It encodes CASSYPGQNTGELFF.

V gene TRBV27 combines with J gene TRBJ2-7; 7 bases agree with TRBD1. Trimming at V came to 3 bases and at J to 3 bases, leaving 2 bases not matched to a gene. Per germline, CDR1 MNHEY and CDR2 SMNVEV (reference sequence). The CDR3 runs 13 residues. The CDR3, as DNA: TGTGCCAGCAGTTTGCCAGGGGGCTACGAGCAGTACTTC. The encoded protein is CASSLPGGYEQYF.

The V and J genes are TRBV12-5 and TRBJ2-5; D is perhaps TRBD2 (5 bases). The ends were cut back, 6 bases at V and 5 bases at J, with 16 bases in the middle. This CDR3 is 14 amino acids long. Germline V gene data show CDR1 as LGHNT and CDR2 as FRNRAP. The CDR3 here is CASGTSKGGETQYF. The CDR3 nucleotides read TGTGCTAGTGGGACATCTAAGGGCGGGGAGACCCAGTACTTC.

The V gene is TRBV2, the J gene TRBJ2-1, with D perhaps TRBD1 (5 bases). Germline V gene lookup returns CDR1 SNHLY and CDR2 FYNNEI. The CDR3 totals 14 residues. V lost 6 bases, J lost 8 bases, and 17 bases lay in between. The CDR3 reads CASSQTERQHEQFF. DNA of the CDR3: TGTGCCAGCAGCCAGACAGAGAGGCAACATGAGCAGTTCTTC.

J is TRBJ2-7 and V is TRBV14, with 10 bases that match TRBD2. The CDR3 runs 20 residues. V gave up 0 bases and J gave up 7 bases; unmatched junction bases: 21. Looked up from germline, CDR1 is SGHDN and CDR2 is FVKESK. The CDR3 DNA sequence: TGTGCCAGCAGCCAAGAAACCCTGGCGGCTTGGGGACTAGCGCCTGGGGAGCAGTACTTC. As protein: CASSQETLAAWGLAPGEQYF.

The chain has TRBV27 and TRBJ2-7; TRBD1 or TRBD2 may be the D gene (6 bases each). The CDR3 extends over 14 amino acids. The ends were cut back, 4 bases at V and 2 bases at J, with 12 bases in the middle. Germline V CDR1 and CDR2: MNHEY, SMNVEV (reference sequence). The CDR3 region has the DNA TGTGCCAGCAGTTGGGCGGAGGGGGCCTACGAGCAGTACTTC. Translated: CASSWAEGAYEQYF.

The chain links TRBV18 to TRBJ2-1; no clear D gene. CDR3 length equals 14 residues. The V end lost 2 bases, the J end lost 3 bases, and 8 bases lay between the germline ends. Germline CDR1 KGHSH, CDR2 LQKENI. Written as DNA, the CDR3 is TGTGCCAGCTCACCAGTAGTGATCTACAATGAGCAGTTCTTC. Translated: CASSPVVIYNEQFF.

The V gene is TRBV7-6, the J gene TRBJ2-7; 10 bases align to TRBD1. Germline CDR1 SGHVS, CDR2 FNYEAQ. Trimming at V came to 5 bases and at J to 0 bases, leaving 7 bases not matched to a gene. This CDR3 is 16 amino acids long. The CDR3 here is CASSRPTGGASYEQYF. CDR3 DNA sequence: TGTGCCAGCAGCCGTCCGACAGGGGGCGCCTCCTACGAGCAGTACTTC.

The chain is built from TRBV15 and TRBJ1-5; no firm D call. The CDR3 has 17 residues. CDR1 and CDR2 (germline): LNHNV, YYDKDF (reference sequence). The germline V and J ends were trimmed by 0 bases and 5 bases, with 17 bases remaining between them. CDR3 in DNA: TGTGCCACCAGCAGAGAGGCGGAACTCCCCGGGCATCAGCCCCAGCATTTT. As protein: CATSREAELPGHQPQHF.

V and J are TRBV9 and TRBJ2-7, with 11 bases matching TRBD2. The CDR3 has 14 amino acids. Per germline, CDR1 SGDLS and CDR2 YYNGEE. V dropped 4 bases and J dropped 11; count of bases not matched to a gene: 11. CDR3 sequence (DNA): TGTGCCAGCAGCCCCCGACTAGCGGGGTCCCCGGAGTACTTC. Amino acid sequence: CASSPRLAGSPEYF.

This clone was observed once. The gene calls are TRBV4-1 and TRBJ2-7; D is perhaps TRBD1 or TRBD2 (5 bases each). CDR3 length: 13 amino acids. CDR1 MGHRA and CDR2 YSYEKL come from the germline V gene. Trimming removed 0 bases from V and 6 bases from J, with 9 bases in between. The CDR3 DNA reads TGCGCCAGCAGCCAAGATCGGGGCAGCGAGCAGTACTTC. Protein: CASSQDRGSEQYF.

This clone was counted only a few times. CDR3 sequence: CASRRDFYEQYF. As DNA, the CDR3 is TGTGCCAGCAGACGGGACTTCTACGAGCAGTACTTC. J is TRBJ2-5 and V is TRBV28; D possibly corresponds to TRBD2 (6 bases). Judging by the DNA end, TRBJ2-7 fits better; the J call may be wrong. CDR3 length: 12 amino acids. Germline CDR1 and CDR2: MDHEN and SYDVKM.